This T cell receptor (beta chain) was identified in a study of T cell responses to AZD1222 COVID-19 vaccine (dated by TCRdb to the early 2020s). Some background on the complete study: TCR sequencing was performed for about 250 trial participants, of whom roughly 200 were given two doses of AZD1222 and roughly 25 were given two doses of MenACWY control vaccine. Enrollment into the trials was organized by age into subgroups of 18-55, 56-69 and 70-plus years, and those subgroups contained roughly 150, 30 and 60 TCR-sequenced participants, respectively.

The CDR3 regions of human TCRbeta chains were analyzed by immunosequencing. Under the source paper's analysis protocol: TCRs in the repertoires were matched against a reference library of SARS-CoV-2-specific TCRs that had been generated with the MIRA antigen-specificity platform. Breadth meant the fraction of unique TCRs that were SARS-CoV-2-associated, whereas depth meant the fraction of total T cells that were SARS-CoV-2-associated. Each spike-specific TCR was assigned to its reactive spike region and to a CD4 or CD8 class using the MIRA data. Log10-transformed breadth and depth values were compared by one-way ANOVA with Sidak's multiple comparisons tests. TCRdb stores this immuneACCESS table with in-frame sequences only. Part of the clones is absent; in the studies checked, under half of the shortfall reflects unresolved V genes, and no reason is known for the rest. V and J calls and clone size come straight from that table; D and trimming were deduced from the DNA. The sample table records 150,000 to 160,000 clones; around 86% of these occur just once. The ten largest clones represent about 9% of the sample.

Interpreted using the paper, the time point label stands for: about 28 days (+/-7) after the second vaccine dose. Because spike-specific TCR depth and breadth did not differ between the two schedules, AZD1222 recipients who got a second dose at roughly 4 weeks were pooled with those who got a second dose at roughly 12 weeks. Samples from vaccinated people were obtained from the UK trials COV001 and COV002, which included a single-blind randomized controlled phase 2/3 trial of AZD1222 (ChAdOx1 nCoV-19) in healthy adults. For TCRbeta chain sequencing, PBMC samples were collected from trial participants at day 0 and at day 28 after the second dose. This clone was seen more than once but under ten times. What this receptor recognizes is not known. The sample holds no much larger clone one base away, and base qualities are not on file. Overall study outcomes, separate from this receptor: After two AZD1222 doses, spike-specific TCR breadth and depth were significantly higher than at day 0 and than in MenACWY recipients. No day 14 peak-response samples were available, so repertoires were characterized only after the peak T cell response. Participants were mostly white British and included more females than males, and it was suggested by the authors that clonal diversity may have been underestimated. The 56-69-year group was small, and its depth increase did not reach significance, likely because of low power. Conclusions about previously exposed vaccinees are limited, since just five or six AZD1222 recipients were seropositive for SARS-CoV-2 at baseline. Reportedly, almost half of the unique spike-specific TCRs recognized epitopes lying outside the regions that are mutated in the B.1.351 and B.1.1.7 variants. Vaccine-associated CD4 TCRs spanned the whole spike protein, with dominant responses in regions 160-218 and 743-854.

The TCR sequence derives from an adult who received the AZD1222 COVID-19 vaccine. This specimen was peripheral blood, taken 28 days after the second AZD1222 dose.

The sequenced DNA is TGTGCCTGGAAGGGGACAGTCACCGGGGAGCTGTTTTTT. It codes for CAWKGTVTGELFF. The V gene is TRBV30 and the J gene is TRBJ2-2; 7 central bases correspond to TRBD1. V trim: 4 bases; J trim: 4 bases; unmatched bases: 3. From a lookup of the germline V gene (reference sequence), CDR1 and CDR2 are GTSNPN and SVGIG. The CDR3, from cysteine to phenylalanine, totals 13 residues. Here the CDR3 DNA is all that survives: 39 bases in frame from base 1. Extended through the reference TRBV30 and TRBJ2-2 proteins, this CDR3 yields the full variable domain: SQTIHQWPATLVQPVGSPLSLECTVEGTSNPNLYWYRQAAGRGLQLLFYSVGIGQISSEVPQNLSASRPQDRQFILSSKKLLLSDSGFYLCAWKGTVTGELFFGEGSRLTVL.